This entry lists 26 T cell receptor beta chains sequenced from one sample in a study of shared clonotypes between healthy human individuals. TCRdb's copy holds only in-frame clones and misses some; the assay was immunoSEQ multiplex PCR. The data contain approximately 2,000,000 clones, 80% to 95% of them singletons. CD45RO-negative, CCR7-selected cells formed the naive CD8 fraction, which excluded terminally differentiated effector memory CD45RA+ cells. Sequencing was done on a sample of naive CD8+ T cells from PBMCs. Source of these receptors: a man between 18 and 29 years old in good health. Some clones in this sample may be carry-over from other donors' samples.

CDR3 in amino acids: CASSQGRGRSSGNETQYF. The DNA for the CDR3 is TGCGCCAGCAGCCAAGGTCGGGGCAGGTCTAGCGGGAACGAGACCCAGTACTTC. The genes are TRBV4-1 and TRBJ2-5, with TRBD2 identical over 9 bases. The junction had 14 bases not matched to a gene; V was cut back by 1 base and J by 5 bases. The CDR3 extends over 18 amino acids. Germline V gives CDR1 MGHRA, CDR2 YSYEKL.

The rearrangement joins TRBV29-1 to TRBJ2-3, with 10 bases aligning to TRBD2. V dropped 6 bases and J dropped 2; count of bases not matched to a gene: 5. The germline V gene has CDR1 SQVTM and CDR2 ANQGSEA. The CDR3 has 14 residues. The CDR3 nucleotides are TGCAGCGTCTTTGGACTAGCGGACACAGATACGCAGTATTTT. Protein: CSVFGLADTDTQYF.

The chain is built from TRBV27 and TRBJ1-2; D not resolved. Germline assignment: CDR1 MNHEY and CDR2 SMNVEV (reference sequence). Trimming removed 2 bases from V and 2 bases from J, with 12 bases in between. The CDR3 sequence is 15 residues long. CDR3 sequence: CASSLTNLANYGYTF. CDR3 nucleotides: TGTGCCAGCAGTTTAACCAATTTAGCAAACTATGGCTACACCTTC.

With regard to this clone: A much larger clone sits a single nucleotide away, making a read error possible. Other nucleotide sequences from this sample produce the same CDR3. V and J are TRBV7-9 and TRBJ1-1; D unclear. Trimming removed 1 base at V and 3 bases at J, with 6 bases between. The CDR3 sequence is 13 residues long. The germline CDR1 and CDR2 sequences are SEHNR and FQNEAQ (reference sequence). CDR3 loop: CASSLGGHTEAFF. The DNA of the CDR3 is TGTGCCAGCAGCTTAGGTGGCCACACTGAAGCTTTCTTT. Looking up the rest from reference TRBV7-9 and TRBJ1-1 gives the full variable domain: DTGVSQNPRHKITKRGQNVTFRCDPISEHNRLYWYRQTLGQGPEFLTYFQNEAQLEKSRLLSDRFSAERPKGSFSTLEIQRTEQGDSAMYLCASSLGGHTEAFFGQGTRLTVV.

The chain combines TRBV7-3 with TRBJ1-5; D unresolved. Germline V gene lookup returns CDR1 SGHTA and CDR2 FQGTGA. V was clipped by 6 bases and J by 0 bases, with 3 bases between them. This CDR3 has 12 residues. The CDR3 region has the DNA TGTGCCAGCAGGGATAGCAATCAGCCCCAGCATTTT. It encodes CASRDSNQPQHF. Based on the CDR3 plus reference TRBV7-3 and TRBJ1-5, the full variable domain is GAGVSQTPSNKVTEKGKYVELRCDPISGHTALYWYRQSLGQGPEFLIYFQGTGAADDSGLPNDRFFAVRPEGSVSTLKIQRTERGDSAVYLCASRDSNQPQHFGDGTRLSIL.

The chain combines TRBV28 with TRBJ2-1, with 10 bases aligning to TRBD2. Germline V lookup: CDR1 MDHEN, CDR2 SYDVKM. The CDR3 has 13 amino acids. Trimming cost V 5 bases and J 7 bases; bases outside gene matches: 2. The CDR3 loop reads CASSDSGRNEQFF. CDR3 DNA: TGTGCCAGCAGTGATAGCGGGAGGAATGAGCAGTTCTTC. Combining the CDR3 with reference TRBV28 and TRBJ2-1 gives the whole variable domain DVKVTQSSRYLVKRTGEKVFLECVQDMDHENMFWYRQDPGLGLRLIYFSYDVKMKEKGDIPEGYSVSREKKERFSLILESASTNQTSMYLCASSDSGRNEQFFGPGTRLTVL.

This chain uses TRBV27 with TRBJ1-2, with D unclear. The CDR3 runs 13 residues. Germline V gene data show CDR1 as MNHEY and CDR2 as SMNVEV (reference sequence). Trimming stripped 6 bases from V and 3 bases from J, with 11 bases between. CDR3 residues: CASRPWQDYGYTF. CDR3 in DNA: TGTGCCAGCAGGCCCTGGCAGGACTATGGCTACACCTTC.

This clone was found once. The chain is built from TRBV28 and TRBJ2-3; D is uncertain. Trimming removed 6 bases from V and 3 bases from J, with 13 bases in between. Germline assignment: CDR1 MDHEN and CDR2 SYDVKM. There are 14 residues in the CDR3. CDR3 loop: CASRPVYGTDTQYF. The DNA of the CDR3 is TGTGCCAGCAGGCCGGTATACGGGACAGATACGCAGTATTTT. Using reference TRBV28 and TRBJ2-3 for the parts outside the CDR3, the full variable domain is DVKVTQSSRYLVKRTGEKVFLECVQDMDHENMFWYRQDPGLGLRLIYFSYDVKMKEKGDIPEGYSVSREKKERFSLILESASTNQTSMYLCASRPVYGTDTQYFGPGTRLTVL.

The chain joins TRBV27 to TRBJ1-2; maybe TRBD1 (5 bases). V was shortened by 0 bases and J by 3 bases, with 17 bases between the two germline ends. The CDR3 contains 17 residues. Per germline, CDR1 MNHEY and CDR2 SMNVEV (reference sequence). The CDR3 region has the DNA TGTGCCAGCAGTTTATCGAGCCCCAAGGGGCGCGACTATGGCTACACCTTC. Protein sequence: CASSLSSPKGRDYGYTF.

This chain connects TRBV29-1 to TRBJ2-3, with D hard to call. Trimming took 3 bases from V and 5 from J, leaving 15 bases between them. Germline CDR1 SQVTM, CDR2 ANQGSEA. CDR3 length: 14 residues. CDR3 loop: CSVDLHRIGDTQYF. CDR3 DNA: TGCAGCGTTGATCTCCACCGGATTGGAGATACGCAGTATTTT.

The chain couples TRBV6-1 to TRBJ2-7; no clear D gene. V lost 7 bases and J 3 bases, leaving 16 bases between the germline ends. Germline assignment: CDR1 MNHNS and CDR2 SASEGT. The CDR3 totals 14 residues. CDR3 loop: CASNPRHSYYEQYF. Written as DNA, the CDR3 is TGTGCCAGCAACCCCCGGCACTCTTACTACGAGCAGTACTTC.

The gene calls are TRBV10-1 and TRBJ2-7; a possible D gene is TRBD2 (6 bases). This CDR3 contains 13 residues. With 10 bases removed from V and 5 bases from J, the gap between germline ends came to 18 bases. Germline CDR1 reads WNHNN; CDR2 reads SYGVQD (reference sequence). CDR3 DNA: TGCGCCACCATCACGGGGGTTTTCGACGAGCAGTACTTC. The encoded protein is CATITGVFDEQYF.

The chain has TRBV4-1 and TRBJ2-7, with 7 bases fitting TRBD1. CDR1 and CDR2 (germline): MGHRA, YSYEKL. The CDR3 is 15 residues long. With V trimmed by 3 bases and J by 1 base, 6 bases remained unmatched. CDR3 in DNA: TGCGCCAGCAGCCATCTCCAGGGGGTTTCCTACGAGCAGTACTTC. It encodes CASSHLQGVSYEQYF.

This clone came up once. This rearrangement joins TRBV6-1 to TRBJ1-1; no definite D call. Germline loops: CDR1 MNHNS, CDR2 SASEGT. This CDR3 region has 13 residues. V lost 3 bases and J 1 base, leaving 6 bases between the germline ends. CDR3 in amino acids: CASSDIENTEAFF. For the CDR3, the DNA is TGTGCCAGCAGTGATATAGAGAACACTGAAGCTTTCTTT.

The gene calls are TRBV4-1 and TRBJ1-1; 10 nucleotides match TRBD1. The CDR3 consists of 16 residues. CDR1 is MGHRA and CDR2 is YSYEKL in the germline V gene. J gave up 4 bases and V 2 bases, and 7 bases lay outside the gene matches. The CDR3 DNA reads as TGCGCCAGCAGCCAAAGGGGACAGGGGATTCCCACTGAAGCTTTCTTT. This sequence encodes CASSQRGQGIPTEAFF.

The V and J genes are TRBV27 and TRBJ2-2, with a possible D match to TRBD1 (6 bases). V lost 5 bases to trimming and J lost 6 bases, with 22 bases between them. Germline loops: CDR1 MNHEY, CDR2 SMNVEV (reference sequence). There are 17 residues in the CDR3. For the CDR3, the DNA is TGTGCCAGCAGTACCCAAAAACAGGGTGAGGTCGCCGGGGAGCTGTTTTTT. The encoded protein is CASSTQKQGEVAGELFF.

This chain links TRBV4-1 with TRBJ1-2; D unresolved. V lost 0 bases and J lost 7, with 12 bases in between. CDR1 is MGHRA and CDR2 is YSYEKL in the germline V gene. The CDR3 contains 14 residues. DNA for the CDR3: TGCGCCAGCAGCCAAGAGCCCCGCTGGCTTGGCTACACCTTC. Its protein is CASSQEPRWLGYTF.

The chain uses TRBV19 and TRBJ1-2; D is unresolved. The V gene's germline CDR1 is LNHDA and CDR2 SQIVND (reference sequence). V dropped 3 bases and J dropped 4 bases, with 15 bases sitting between them. This CDR3 spans 15 amino acids. CDR3 residues: CASSISPTGFYGYTF. For the CDR3, the DNA is TGTGCCAGTAGTATTTCCCCGACGGGCTTCTATGGCTACACCTTC.

The chain recombines TRBV2 with TRBJ2-6, with 9 bases fitting TRBD1. The CDR3 runs to 16 residues. V trimming: 11 bases; J trimming: 0 bases; junction bases outside the gene matches: 8. Germline CDR1 reads SNHLY; CDR2 reads FYNNEI. The CDR3 DNA follows: TGTGCCGGACAGGGGCCCACCAGCTCTGGGGCCAACGTCCTGACTTTC. This gives the protein CAGQGPTSSGANVLTF.

The chain couples TRBV5-6 to TRBJ2-1, with TRBD2 matching over 7 bases. The CDR3 length is 15 residues. J was trimmed by 7 bases and V by 0 bases; bases with no gene match: 7. The germline V gene encodes CDR1 SGHDT and CDR2 YYEEEE. The CDR3 DNA reads as TGTGCCAGCAGCTTGGAATCACGCGGGAGAAATGAGCAGTTCTTC. It translates to CASSLESRGRNEQFF.

The rearrangement uses TRBV4-1 and TRBJ2-1; D not certain. The germline CDR1 and CDR2 sequences are MGHRA and YSYEKL. This CDR3 is 13 amino acids long. V was trimmed by 4 bases and J by 7 bases, leaving 11 bases between them. CDR3 nucleotide sequence: TGCGCCAGCAGCCGACTGACTGGTAATGAGCAGTTCTTC. This translates into CASSRLTGNEQFF.

The chain employs TRBV28 and TRBJ1-2; maybe TRBD1 (5 bases). Germline V CDR1 and CDR2: MDHEN, SYDVKM. V lost 5 bases to trimming and J lost 3 bases, with 19 bases between them. The CDR3 extends over 16 amino acids. The CDR3 loop is CASSSGRGGFDYGYTF. CDR3 sequence (DNA): TGTGCCAGCAGTAGTGGGAGGGGAGGGTTCGACTATGGCTACACCTTC.

The V call is TRBV5-1, the J call TRBJ2-1; D gene unclear. Trimming took 1 base from V and 9 from J, leaving 5 bases between them. This CDR3 contains 11 residues. The V gene's germline CDR1 is SGHRS and CDR2 YFSETQ. CDR3 sequence (DNA): TGCGCCAGCAGCTTGTTGGTTGAGCAGTTCTTC. The encoded protein is CASSLLVEQFF. The full variable domain, its missing parts supplied by reference TRBV5-1 and TRBJ2-1, is KAGVTQTPRYLIKTRGQQVTLSCSPISGHRSVSWYQQTPGQGLQFLFEYFSETQRNKGNFPGRFSGRQFSNSRSEMNVSTLELGDSALYLCASSLLVEQFFGPGTRLTVL.

J is TRBJ2-5 and V is TRBV6-5, with D unresolved. The length of the CDR3 is 16 residues. The V end lost 0 bases, the J end lost 5 bases, and 16 bases lay between the germline ends. Germline V gene data show CDR1 as MNHEY and CDR2 as SVGAGI. The CDR3 nucleotides read TGTGCCAGCAGTTACTCGAGAGCCCCCTCGGCGGAGACCCAGTACTTC. This sequence encodes CASSYSRAPSAETQYF.

The chain joins TRBV5-4 to TRBJ2-1; TRBD2 matches 7 bases. This CDR3 spans 15 amino acids. V dropped 4 bases and J dropped 7; count of bases not matched to a gene: 11. From germline, CDR1 is SGHNT and CDR2 YYREEE (reference sequence). This chain's CDR3 is CASSPSLGGANEQFF. In DNA, the CDR3 is TGTGCCAGCAGCCCCAGCTTGGGAGGGGCGAATGAGCAGTTCTTC.

This clone was counted between two and nine times. Different DNA sequences within this sample yield the same CDR3. The V gene is TRBV5-1, the J gene TRBJ2-2; 9 nucleotides align to TRBD1. Germline assignment: CDR1 SGHRS and CDR2 YFSETQ. The trim removed 4 bases at V and 0 bases at J, leaving 4 bases unmatched. The CDR3 has 16 amino acids. CDR3 protein: CASSPRTGANTGELFF. The CDR3 bases are TGCGCCAGCAGCCCCCGGACAGGGGCGAACACCGGGGAGCTGTTTTTT.